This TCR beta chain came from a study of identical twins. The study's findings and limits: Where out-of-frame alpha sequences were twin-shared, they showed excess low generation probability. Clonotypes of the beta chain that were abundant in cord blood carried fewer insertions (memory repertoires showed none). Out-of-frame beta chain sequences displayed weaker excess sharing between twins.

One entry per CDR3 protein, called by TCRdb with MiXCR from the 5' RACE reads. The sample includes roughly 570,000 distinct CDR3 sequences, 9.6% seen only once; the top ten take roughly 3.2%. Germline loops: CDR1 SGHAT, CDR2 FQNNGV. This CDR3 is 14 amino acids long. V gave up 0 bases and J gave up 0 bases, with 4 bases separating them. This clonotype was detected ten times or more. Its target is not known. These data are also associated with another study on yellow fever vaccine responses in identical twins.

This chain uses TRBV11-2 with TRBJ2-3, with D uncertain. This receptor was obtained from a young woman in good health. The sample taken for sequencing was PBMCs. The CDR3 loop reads CASSLDLSTDTQYF. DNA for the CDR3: TGTGCCAGCAGCTTAGATCTAAGCACAGATACGCAGTATTTT.